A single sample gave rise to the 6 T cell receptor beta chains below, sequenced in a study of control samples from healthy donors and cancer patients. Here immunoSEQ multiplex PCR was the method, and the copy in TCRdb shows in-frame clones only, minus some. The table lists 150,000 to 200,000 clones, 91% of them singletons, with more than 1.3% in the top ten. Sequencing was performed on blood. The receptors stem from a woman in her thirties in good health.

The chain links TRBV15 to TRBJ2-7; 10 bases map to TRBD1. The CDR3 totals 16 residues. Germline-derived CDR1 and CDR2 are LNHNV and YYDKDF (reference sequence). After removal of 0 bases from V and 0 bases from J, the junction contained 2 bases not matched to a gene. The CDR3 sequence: CATSREGQGTSYEQYF. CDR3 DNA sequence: TGTGCCACCAGCAGAGAGGGACAGGGGACCTCCTACGAGCAGTACTTC.

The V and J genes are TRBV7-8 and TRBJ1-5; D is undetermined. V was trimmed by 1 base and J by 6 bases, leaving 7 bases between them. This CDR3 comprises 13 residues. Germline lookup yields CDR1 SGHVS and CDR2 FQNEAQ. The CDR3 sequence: CASSLGFGQPQHF. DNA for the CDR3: TGTGCCAGCAGCTTAGGGTTCGGTCAGCCCCAGCATTTT.

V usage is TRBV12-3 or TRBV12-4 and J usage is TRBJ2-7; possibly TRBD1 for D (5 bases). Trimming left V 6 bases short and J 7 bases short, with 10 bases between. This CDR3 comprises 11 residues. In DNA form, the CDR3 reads TGTGCCAGCAGCCTGGGGCGGGAGCAGTACTTC. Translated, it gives CASSLGREQYF.

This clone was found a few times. The CDR3 bases are TGTGCCAGCAGCGAGAGCTCTGGAAACACCATATATTTT. Translated: CASSESSGNTIYF. The chain combines TRBV7-3 with TRBJ1-3; D uncertain. The germline CDR1 and CDR2 sequences are SGHTA and FQGTGA. Deletions cut 5 bases from V and 0 bases from J, with 5 bases between. The CDR3 loop spans 13 amino acids.

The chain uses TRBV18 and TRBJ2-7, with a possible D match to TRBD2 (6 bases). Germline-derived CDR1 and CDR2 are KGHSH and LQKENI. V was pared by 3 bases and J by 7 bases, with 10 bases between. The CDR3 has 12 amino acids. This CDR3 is CASSPGGGEQYF. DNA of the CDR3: TGTGCCAGCTCACCCGGAGGAGGGGAGCAGTACTTC.

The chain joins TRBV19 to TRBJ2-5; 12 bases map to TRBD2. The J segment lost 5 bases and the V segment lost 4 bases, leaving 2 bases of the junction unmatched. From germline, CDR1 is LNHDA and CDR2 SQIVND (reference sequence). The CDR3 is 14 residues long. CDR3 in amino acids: CASSTSGGAETQYF. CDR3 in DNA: TGTGCCAGTAGTACTAGCGGGGGGGCGGAGACCCAGTACTTC.